Here is one TCR beta chain with its context. This clonotype is medium-sized (0.01 to 0.1%) in its sample. Its specific antigen is unknown. No clone much larger than this one lies a single base away; base qualities are absent. The data are from a study of immune heterogeneity within non-small cell lung tumors (dated by TCRdb to the late 2010s). At the level of the whole study: By histology, the tumors were a few squamous cell carcinomas, over eight non-squamous carcinomas and 1 tumor not otherwise specified. To examine intratumoral immune heterogeneity, the study used whole-exome sequencing, RNA-seq and TCR beta repertoire sequencing on multiple spatially distinct regions of each NSCLC tumor. TCR repertoires were analyzed from approximately 60 tumor loci of some 14 patients, whereas transcriptome data were available for only around 48 loci from about a dozen patients. Neoantigen binding to each patient's HLA alleles was predicted with netMHCpan-3.0 for mutant peptides of 8 to 11 amino acids.

The TCR beta CDR3 region was amplified with a multiplex PCR system, in which a first round of roughly 10 cycles was run using 32 V-gene forward and 13 J-gene reverse primers. First-round PCR used a QIAGEN Multiplex PCR Kit, and primer sequences were filed in Chinese patent CN105087789A. A second PCR round added Illumina universal primers using the Phusion High-Fidelity PCR Kit. Sequencing of the TCR libraries was done on the Illumina HiSeq X Ten platform in paired-end mode with a 151 bp read length. Per the source publication's procedure: Cutadapt was used to discard reads without multiplex PCR primers, PEAR merged the read pairs, and MiXCR with default settings called the CDR3 regions. Shannon entropy measured repertoire diversity, while clonality was calculated as one minus the Shannon entropy divided by the ln of the count of productive unique sequences. Clonotypes present at frequencies of at least 0.5% were defined as dominant or high-frequency T-cell clones. TCRdb itself trimmed the public reads at Q25 with fastp, ran MiXCR and retained productive beta chains. Rows are unified per CDR3 protein, each entry keeping the most common DNA and genes. V and J calls and clone size were set by TCRdb, not the authors. The sample yields approximately 20,000 distinct CDR3 sequences; 25% to 30% were counted once. The top ten clonotypes cover approximately 3.7% of the sample.

The TCR template was genomic DNA extracted from bulk tumor tissue, and roughly 600 ng of gDNA was amplified for each sample. During surgery, several biopsies were collected from each primary tumor and placed as far from one another as possible within the tumor mass. The study cohort was described as untreated, and the patients were newly diagnosed NSCLC cases having curative surgery. The donors were approximately 14 patients with newly diagnosed non-small cell lung cancer who were having surgery with curative intent. A couple of independent pathologists reviewed the resected tumor masses. Only high-quality DNA and RNA samples were carried forward to sequencing. Study-wide findings and limitations: Within a patient, the same dominant CDR3B clonotypes appeared at multiple loci, but different tumor locations also contained unique high-frequency clones. Local T-cell repertoire clonality showed a statistically significant but moderate positive correlation with local tumor mutational burden (R roughly 0.35). High-frequency TCR beta clonotypes were largely distinct between individual patients.

Sequenced input: lung tumor tissue. The source is a man aged 35 to 55 with non-small cell lung cancer.

The CDR3 region reads CASSPGTGRTDTQYF. DNA sequence: TGCGCCAGCAGCCCCGGGACAGGAAGGACAGATACGCAGTATTTT. Recombination linked TRBV5-1 to TRBJ2-3, and 8 junctional nucleotides match TRBD1. The germline V gene gives CDR1 as SGHRS and CDR2 as YFSETQ. The CDR3 goes from the cysteine to the phenylalanine over 15 residues. The DNA shown is the 45-base CDR3, in frame from base 1. V loses 4 bases at its end and J loses 3 bases; junction bases beyond the gene matches: 7.